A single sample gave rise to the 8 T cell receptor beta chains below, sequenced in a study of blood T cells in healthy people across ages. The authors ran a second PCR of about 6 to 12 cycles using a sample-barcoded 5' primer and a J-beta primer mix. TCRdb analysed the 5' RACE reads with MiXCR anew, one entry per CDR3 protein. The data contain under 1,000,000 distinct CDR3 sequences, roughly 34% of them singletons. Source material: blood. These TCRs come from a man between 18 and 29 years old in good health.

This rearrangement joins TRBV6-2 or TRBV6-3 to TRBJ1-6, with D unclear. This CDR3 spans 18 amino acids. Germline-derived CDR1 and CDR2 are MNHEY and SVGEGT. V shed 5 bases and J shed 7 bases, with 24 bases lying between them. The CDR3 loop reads CASSTGIKPGPANSPLHF. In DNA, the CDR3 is TGTGCCAGCAGTACTGGGATCAAGCCGGGCCCAGCGAATTCACCCCTCCACTTT.

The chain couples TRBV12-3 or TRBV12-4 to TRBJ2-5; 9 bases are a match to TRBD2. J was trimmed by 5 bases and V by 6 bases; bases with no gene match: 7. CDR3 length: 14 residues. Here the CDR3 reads CASSARGGEETQYF. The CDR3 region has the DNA TGTGCCAGCAGCGCGCGGGGGGGCGAGGAGACCCAGTACTTC.

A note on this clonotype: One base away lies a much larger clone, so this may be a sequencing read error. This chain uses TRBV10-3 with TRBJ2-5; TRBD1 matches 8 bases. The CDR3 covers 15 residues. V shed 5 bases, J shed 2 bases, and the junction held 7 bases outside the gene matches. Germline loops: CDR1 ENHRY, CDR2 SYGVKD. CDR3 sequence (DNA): TGTGCCATCAGTCCCGTGACAGGGGTTCAAGAGACCCAGTACTTC. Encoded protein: CAISPVTGVQETQYF.

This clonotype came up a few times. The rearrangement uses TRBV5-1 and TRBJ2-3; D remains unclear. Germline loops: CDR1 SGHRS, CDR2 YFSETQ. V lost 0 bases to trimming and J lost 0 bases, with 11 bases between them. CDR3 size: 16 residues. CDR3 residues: CASSLEDGTSTDTQYF. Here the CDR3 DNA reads TGCGCCAGCAGCTTGGAAGACGGAACTAGCACAGATACGCAGTATTTT. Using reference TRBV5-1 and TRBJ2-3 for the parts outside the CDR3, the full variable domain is KAGVTQTPRYLIKTRGQQVTLSCSPISGHRSVSWYQQTPGQGLQFLFEYFSETQRNKGNFPGRFSGRQFSNSRSEMNVSTLELGDSALYLCASSLEDGTSTDTQYFGPGTRLTVL.

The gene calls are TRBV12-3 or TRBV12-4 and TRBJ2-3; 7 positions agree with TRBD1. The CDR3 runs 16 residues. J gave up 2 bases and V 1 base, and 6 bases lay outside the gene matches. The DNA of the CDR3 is TGTGCCAGCAGTTTAGAGACAGGGAGCATCACAGATACGCAGTATTTT. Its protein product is CASSLETGSITDTQYF.

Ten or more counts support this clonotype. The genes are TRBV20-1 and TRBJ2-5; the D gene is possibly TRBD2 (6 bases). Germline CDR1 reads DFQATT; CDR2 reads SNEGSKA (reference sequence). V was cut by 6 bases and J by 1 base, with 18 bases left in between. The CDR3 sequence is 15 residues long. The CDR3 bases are TGCAGTGCCCCAAATATAATGGGGGGCCAAGAGACCCAGTACTTC. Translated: CSAPNIMGGQETQYF.

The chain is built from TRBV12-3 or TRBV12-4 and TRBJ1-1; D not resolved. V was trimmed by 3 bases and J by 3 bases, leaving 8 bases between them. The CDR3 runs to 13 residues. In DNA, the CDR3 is TGTGCCAGCAGTTTGGGATACGACACTGAAGCTTTCTTT. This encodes CASSLGYDTEAFF.

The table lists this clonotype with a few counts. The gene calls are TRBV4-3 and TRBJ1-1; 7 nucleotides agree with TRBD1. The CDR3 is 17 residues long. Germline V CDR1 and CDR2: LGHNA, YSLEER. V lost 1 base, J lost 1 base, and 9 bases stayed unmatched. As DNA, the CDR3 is TGCGCCAGCAGCCAAGGACCCCGGGAGGGGGCGAACACTGAAGCTTTCTTT. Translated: CASSQGPREGANTEAFF.